This T cell receptor (beta chain) was sequenced in a study of sequential checkpoint blockade in melanoma. Whole-study context: After both sequences, patients received maintenance nivolumab.

The sample's treatment: randomized to nivolumab then ipilimumab (arm A) or the reverse (arm B). DNA-damaging chemotherapy had not been given to any patient beforehand. Data came from immunoSEQ multiplex PCR; TCRdb stores just in-frame clones and leaves some out. The data show about 22,000 clones, roughly 70% seen once. The sequence was obtained from a human donor with melanoma. The material was CD8+ T cells sorted from blood (inferred from file names), obtained from a patient given nivolumab and ipilimumab in sequence.

CDR3 in DNA: TGTGCCAGCAGAAGGGGGCTCGGTAATGAAAAACTGTTTTTT. Protein product: CASRRGLGNEKLFF. The chain links TRBV6-5 to TRBJ1-4, with 7 bases that match TRBD1. The germline CDR1 and CDR2 sequences are MNHEY and SVGAGI. V lost 6 bases, J lost 4 bases, and 5 bases stayed unmatched. The CDR3 loop spans 14 amino acids.